This T cell receptor beta chain came from a study of blood T cell repertoires in COVID-19. Study-wide context: Samples representing acute and convalescent COVID-19 were sourced from the United States, Italy and Spain. T cells, B-cell-depleted T cells, or PBMCs provided the cDNA or gDNA that served as material.

Per the original data handling: Reference gene primer amplification yielded estimated nucleated cell counts. Profiled with immunoSEQ multiplex PCR; TCRdb holds only in-frame clones, not every one. V and J calls and clone size come straight from that table; D and trimming were deduced from the DNA. The sample records more than 95,000 clones, about four fifths being singletons. Trimming cost V 5 bases and J 1 base; bases outside gene matches: 8. This CDR3 has 16 amino acids. Germline V gene data show CDR1 as MDHEN and CDR2 as SYDVKM. The chain is built from TRBV28 and TRBJ2-1; 7 bases agree with TRBD2. Sequencing was done on a sample of peripheral blood. The source is a man aged 60 to 69 with acute or convalescent COVID-19. For the CDR3, the DNA is TGTGCCAGCAGTCCCCAAGCGGGACCTTCCTACAATGAGCAGTTCTTC. Translation gives CASSPQAGPSYNEQFF.